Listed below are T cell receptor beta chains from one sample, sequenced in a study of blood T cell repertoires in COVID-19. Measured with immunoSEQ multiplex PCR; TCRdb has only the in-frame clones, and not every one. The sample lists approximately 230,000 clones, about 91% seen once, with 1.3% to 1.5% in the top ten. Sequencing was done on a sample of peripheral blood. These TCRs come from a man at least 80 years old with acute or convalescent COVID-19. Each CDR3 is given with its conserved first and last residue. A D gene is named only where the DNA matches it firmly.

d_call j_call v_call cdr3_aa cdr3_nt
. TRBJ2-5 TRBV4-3 CASSPWARVQETQYF TGCGCCAGCAGCCCGTGGGCACGAGTGCAAGAGACCCAGTACTTC
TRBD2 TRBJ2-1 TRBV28 CASSSSRLAPSNEQFF TGTGCCAGCAGTTCTAGCCGACTAGCGCCTAGCAATGAGCAGTTCTTC
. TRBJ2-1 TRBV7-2 CASSFPKAGYNEQFF TGTGCCAGCAGCTTCCCTAAGGCGGGATACAATGAGCAGTTCTTC
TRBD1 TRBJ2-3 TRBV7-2 CASSLGGTGGTDTQYF TGTGCCAGCAGCTTAGGAGGGACAGGGGGCACAGATACGCAGTATTTT
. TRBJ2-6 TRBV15 CATSRAITGTGANVLTF TGTGCCACCAGCAGAGCCATTACAGGTACTGGGGCCAACGTCCTGACTTTC
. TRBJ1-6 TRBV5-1 CASSYESQTGTNNSPLHF TGCGCCAGCAGCTACGAATCCCAAACAGGGACGAATAATTCACCCCTCCACTTT
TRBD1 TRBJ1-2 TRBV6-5 CASGTDYGYTF TGTGCCAGCGGGACAGACTATGGCTACACCTTC
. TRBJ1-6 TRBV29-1 CSVRPTAGSPLHF TGCAGCGTTAGACCCACTGCGGGTTCACCCCTCCACTTT
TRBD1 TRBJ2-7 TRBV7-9 CASSRDRGSEQYF TGTGCCAGCAGCAGGGACAGGGGATCCGAGCAGTACTTC
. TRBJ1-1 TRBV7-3 CASSLVPRTEAFF TGTGCCAGCAGCTTAGTACCGCGCACTGAAGCTTTCTTT
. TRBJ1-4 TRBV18 CASSPLGPRPTNEKLFF TGTGCCAGCTCACCACTCGGCCCGAGGCCAACTAATGAAAAACTGTTTTTT
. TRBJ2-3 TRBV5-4 CASSLRLSTDTQYF TGTGCCAGCAGCCTCAGACTATCCACAGATACGCAGTATTTT
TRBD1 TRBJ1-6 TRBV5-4 CASSRDRAFVDSPLHF TGTGCCAGCAGCCGGGACAGGGCCTTTGTTGATTCACCCCTCCACTTT
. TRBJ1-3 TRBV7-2 CASSLDRGHSGNTIYF TGTGCCAGCAGCTTAGATCGGGGACACTCTGGAAACACCATATATTTT
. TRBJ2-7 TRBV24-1 CATSDPGEQQYF TGTGCCACCAGTGATCCAGGTGAGCAGCAGTACTTC
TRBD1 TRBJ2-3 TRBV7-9 CASSFGQGRTDTQYF TGTGCCAGCAGCTTCGGACAGGGCCGCACAGATACGCAGTATTTT
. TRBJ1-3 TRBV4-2 CASSQDRRSSGNTIYF TGTGCCAGCAGCCAAGATCGGAGGAGCTCTGGAAACACCATATATTTT
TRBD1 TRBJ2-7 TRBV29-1 CSVIQGAPYEQYF TGCAGCGTCATACAGGGGGCCCCCTACGAGCAGTACTTC
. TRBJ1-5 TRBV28 CASSSPGQTPNQPQHF TGTGCCAGCAGTTCCCCCGGACAGACCCCCAATCAGCCCCAGCATTTT
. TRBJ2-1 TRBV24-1 CATSDFGGEQFF TGTGCCACCAGTGATTTTGGGGGGGAGCAGTTCTTC
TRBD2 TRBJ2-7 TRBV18 CASSPSGTSGRNYEQYF TGTGCCAGCTCACCGTCCGGGACTAGCGGGAGAAACTACGAGCAGTACTTC
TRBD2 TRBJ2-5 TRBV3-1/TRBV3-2 CASSPTGTSGGKETQYF TGTGCCAGCAGTCCTACCGGGACTAGCGGGGGGAAAGAGACCCAGTACTTC
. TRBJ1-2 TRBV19 CASSIVAGSYGYTF TGTGCCAGTAGTATAGTGGCAGGGTCTTATGGCTACACCTTC